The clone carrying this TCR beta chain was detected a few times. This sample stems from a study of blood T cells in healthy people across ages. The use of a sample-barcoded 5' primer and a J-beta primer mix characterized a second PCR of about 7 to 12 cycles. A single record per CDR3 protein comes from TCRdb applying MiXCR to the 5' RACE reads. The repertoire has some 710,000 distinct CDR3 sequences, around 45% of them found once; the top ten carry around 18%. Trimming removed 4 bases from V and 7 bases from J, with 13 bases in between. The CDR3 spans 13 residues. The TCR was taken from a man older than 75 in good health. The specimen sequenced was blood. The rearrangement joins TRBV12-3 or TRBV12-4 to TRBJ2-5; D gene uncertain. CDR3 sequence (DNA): TGTGCCAGCAGTTACGGGCCCCAGACGACCCAGTACTTC. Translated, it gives CASSYGPQTTQYF.